The present T cell receptor (beta chain) was sequenced within a study of cytomegalovirus exposure and HLA in healthy donors. It was with 60 Vbeta and 13 Jbeta primers that the PCR ran. Sequencing was performed with immunoSEQ multiplex PCR; in TCRdb, only in-frame clones are kept and a portion is missing. The table has 100,000 to 150,000 clones, approximately 80% seen once. Despite likely unrecorded immune exposures, the donors were nominally healthy at the time of sampling. Comments on this clone: Its antigen is as yet unknown.

Regarding the study as a whole: In vitro experiments confirmed that three CMV-associated chains were specific for CMV antigens. In a later analysis, specific HLA alleles were associated with 15,000 to 20,000 TCR beta sequences at a 0.05 false discovery rate. Follow-up analysis later connected one missense variant in DCLRE1C with trimming of TCR beta V- and J-genes.

With 9 bases clipped from V and 0 bases from J, the junction kept 23 bases outside the gene matches. The CDR3 is 21 residues long. From germline, CDR1 is LNHDA and CDR2 SQIVND (reference sequence). The receptor was isolated from a human donor in good health. The rearrangement joins TRBV19 to TRBJ2-2; 9 nucleotides agree with TRBD1. The sample consisted of PBMCs. CDR3 amino acids: CASFQDRGCTYAHSNTGELFF. CDR3 DNA sequence: TGTGCCAGCTTCCAGGACAGGGGTTGTACATATGCTCATTCGAACACCGGGGAGCTGTTTTTT. The variable domain in full, with the rest retrieved from reference TRBV19 and TRBJ2-2, is DGGITQSPKYLFRKEGQNVTLSCEQNLNHDAMYWYRQDPGQGLRLIYYSQIVNDFQKGDIAEGYSVSREKKESFPLTVTSAQKNPTAFYLCASFQDRGCTYAHSNTGELFFGEGSRLTVL.